These 26 T cell receptor beta chains were sequenced from one sample in a study of blood T cells in healthy people across ages. The second PCR ran about 6 to 12 cycles with a sample-barcoded 5' primer and J-beta primers. TCRdb reprocessed the 5' RACE reads via MiXCR and lists one record per CDR3 protein. The data hold 1.5 million to 2 million distinct CDR3 sequences, with roughly 50% observed a single time. Sequenced: blood. Every receptor here comes from a middle-aged woman in good health.

This clonotype was detected ten times or more. The chain couples TRBV29-1 to TRBJ2-3; TRBD1 agrees at 8 bases. CDR1 is SQVTM, CDR2 ANQGSEA, per germline. The CDR3 extends over 14 amino acids. The ends lost 6 bases at V and 3 bases at J; junction bases unmatched: 8. The chain's CDR3 is CSVATGERTDTQYF. The CDR3 DNA is TGCAGCGTCGCGACAGGGGAACGAACAGATACGCAGTATTTT.

The chain uses TRBV12-3 or TRBV12-4 and TRBJ2-5, with 8 bases identical to TRBD1. The DNA end favors TRBJ2-7, so the J call may be wrong. This CDR3 has 16 residues. The CDR3 spells CASSSAPQGARGEQYF. The DNA of the CDR3 is TGTGCCAGCAGTTCGGCCCCTCAGGGGGCGCGAGGCGAGCAGTACTTC.

The gene calls are TRBV4-1 and TRBJ1-2; D gene ambiguous. The CDR3 runs 16 residues. CDR1 and CDR2 from the germline V gene are MGHRA and YSYEKL. Trimming took 1 base from V and 7 from J, leaving 19 bases between them. CDR3 protein: CASSQGGRSLSRGYTF. CDR3 bases: TGCGCCAGCAGCCAAGGCGGCAGGTCTCTCTCTCGTGGCTACACCTTC.

J is TRBJ1-1 and V is TRBV27, with a tentative D call TRBD1 (5 bases). Germline V lookup: CDR1 MNHEY, CDR2 SMNVEV (reference sequence). CDR3 length equals 15 residues. The V end was cut by 6 bases, the J end by 2 bases, with 16 bases between. This chain's CDR3 is CASSPHNRPNTEAFF. CDR3 coding DNA: TGTGCCAGCAGCCCGCACAACAGGCCTAACACTGAAGCTTTCTTT.

V usage is TRBV7-2 and J usage is TRBJ2-3; TRBD2 is a possible D gene (6 bases). CDR3 length equals 15 residues. V was trimmed by 1 base and J by 4 bases, leaving 12 bases between them. The germline V gene has CDR1 SGHTA and CDR2 FQGNSA. Here the CDR3 DNA reads TGTGCCAGCAGCTTAGGACGGGGGTTCGCAGATACGCAGTATTTT. The encoded protein is CASSLGRGFADTQYF.

The chain links TRBV6-1 to TRBJ2-5, with D possibly matching TRBD1 (7 bases). Per the germline V gene, CDR1 is MNHNS and CDR2 is SASEGT. V was clipped by 5 bases and J by 11 bases, with 21 bases between them. This CDR3 region has 14 residues. For the CDR3, the DNA is TGTGCCAGCAGTCGCACAGGGGACCCCCGGGAGCAGTACTTC. Its protein product is CASSRTGDPREQYF.

This clonotype appeared a few times. The chain recombines TRBV25-1 with TRBJ2-1; D is ambiguous. The CDR3 is 14 residues long. The germline CDR1 and CDR2 sequences are MGHDK and SYGVNS. Trimming left V 8 bases short and J 7 bases short, with 18 bases between. For the CDR3, the DNA is TGTGCCAGCTCCTTTGGGCAAGCCAATAATGAGCAGTTCTTC. Its translation: CASSFGQANNEQFF. The full variable domain, completed using reference TRBV25-1 and TRBJ2-1, is EADIYQTPRYLVIGTGKKITLECSQTMGHDKMYWYQQDPGMELHLIHYSYGVNSTEKGDLSSESTVSRIRTEHFPLTLESARPSHTSQYLCASSFGQANNEQFFGPGTRLTVL.

The genes are TRBV9 and TRBJ2-4; D is perhaps TRBD2 (7 bases). This CDR3 has 16 residues. The germline CDR1 and CDR2 sequences are SGDLS and YYNGEE. V was cut by 0 bases and J by 7 bases, with 17 bases left in between. The DNA for the CDR3 is TGTGCCAGCAGCGTAGGCGGGGGCCAGGTCGGTAACATTCAGTACTTC. It codes for CASSVGGGQVGNIQYF. Together with reference TRBV9 and TRBJ2-4, the CDR3 gives the full variable domain: DSGVTQTPKHLITATGQRVTLRCSPRSGDLSVYWYQQSLDQGLQFLIQYYNGEERAKGNILERFSAQQFPDLHSELNLSSLELGDSALYFCASSVGGGQVGNIQYFGAGTRLSVL.

The sample holds a few counts of this clonotype. The chain recombines TRBV20-1 with TRBJ1-2; D not certain. Trimming took off 5 bases at V and 4 bases at J, with 23 bases between the two ends. The CDR3 consists of 16 residues. Germline CDR1 is DFQATT and CDR2 is SNEGSKA (reference sequence). CDR3 sequence (DNA): TGCAGTGCTCCCGCCTCATTGACGACCGGGCTCTATGGCTACACCTTC. Amino acid sequence: CSAPASLTTGLYGYTF.

J is TRBJ1-5 and V is TRBV27; D perhaps matches TRBD1 (6 bases). Germline CDR1 MNHEY, CDR2 SMNVEV (reference sequence). Trimming shortened V by 0 bases and J by 11 bases, and 17 bases separated the two germline ends. The CDR3 consists of 15 residues. The CDR3 is CASSLSYDRLYSQHF. CDR3 bases: TGTGCCAGCAGTTTATCCTATGACAGGCTGTACTCCCAGCATTTT.

This chain links TRBV10-3 with TRBJ1-2; D not certain. V was pared by 8 bases and J by 2 bases, with 24 bases between. Germline V gene data show CDR1 as ENHRY and CDR2 as SYGVKD. The CDR3 has 17 residues. The chain's CDR3 is CAIRGTEGEERNYGYTF. The CDR3 bases are TGTGCCATCCGCGGTACAGAGGGAGAAGAGCGAAACTATGGCTACACCTTC.

This chain uses TRBV6-5 with TRBJ2-6; tentatively, D is TRBD1 (5 bases). CDR1 is MNHEY and CDR2 is SVGAGI in the germline V gene. The CDR3 runs to 15 residues. V dropped 6 bases and J dropped 1 base, with 10 bases sitting between them. The CDR3 loop reads CASRQTASGANVLTF. The CDR3 DNA reads as TGTGCCAGCAGACAGACAGCTTCTGGGGCCAACGTCCTGACTTTC.

The chain employs TRBV11-1 and TRBJ2-5; D is unclear. CDR3 length: 15 amino acids. Germline CDR1 SGHAT, CDR2 FQDESV (reference sequence). V lost 1 base and J 0 bases, leaving 9 bases between the germline ends. The CDR3 DNA follows: TGTGCCAGCAGCTTAGAGTTGGGGAACCAAGAGACCCAGTACTTC. Translated, it gives CASSLELGNQETQYF.

The chain links TRBV27 to TRBJ1-5; D is unclear. The V gene lost 4 bases and the J gene lost 0 bases, with 7 bases spanning the gap. The CDR3 loop spans 14 amino acids. Per germline, CDR1 MNHEY and CDR2 SMNVEV (reference sequence). CDR3 DNA: TGTGCCAGCAGTTCTCGGTATAGCAATCAGCCCCAGCATTTT. Its protein is CASSSRYSNQPQHF.

A single count supports this clonotype. This chain connects TRBV4-1 to TRBJ1-1, with D perhaps matching TRBD1 (5 bases). The CDR3 runs 10 residues. Trimming took 7 bases from V and 7 from J, leaving 7 bases between them. From germline, CDR1 is MGHRA and CDR2 YSYEKL. The CDR3 region is CASKGHEAFF. In nucleotides, the CDR3 is TGCGCCAGCAAGGGGCATGAAGCTTTCTTT.

This chain uses TRBV11-1 with TRBJ2-7; no reliable D call. This CDR3 has 13 amino acids. V lost 5 bases and J lost 3, with 11 bases in between. CDR1 is SGHAT and CDR2 is FQDESV in the germline V gene (reference sequence). The CDR3: CASSPDHFYEQYF. The CDR3 nucleotides read TGTGCCAGCAGCCCGGACCACTTCTACGAGCAGTACTTC.

Only a few counts were recorded for this clonotype. The J gene is TRBJ1-2, the V gene TRBV9; D is possibly TRBD1 (6 bases). The CDR3 covers 15 residues. With 3 bases removed from V and 3 bases from J, the gap between germline ends came to 15 bases. The germline V gene has CDR1 SGDLS and CDR2 YYNGEE. CDR3 amino acids: CASSAVPDSYYGYTF. Written as DNA, the CDR3 is TGTGCCAGCAGCGCGGTACCGGACAGCTACTATGGCTACACCTTC.

Of note for this clonotype: At one boundary the junction diverges from the germline segment, which might be a read error. This chain uses TRBV20-1 with TRBJ2-5, with D hard to call. Germline V gives CDR1 DFQATT, CDR2 SNEGSKA (reference sequence). The CDR3 consists of 12 residues. In DNA form, the CDR3 reads TGCAGTGTCCCGGACGGGCAAGACACCCAGTACTTC. Its protein product is CSVPDGQDTQYF.

This clonotype was seen more than once but under ten times. V is TRBV6-6 and J is TRBJ1-5; D is unresolved. The CDR3 totals 13 residues. Germline CDR1 MNHNY, CDR2 SVGAGI (reference sequence). Trimming left V 7 bases short and J 1 base short, with 8 bases between. CDR3 in DNA: TGTGCCAGCACCACCACAAGCAATCAGCCCCAGCATTTT. Its protein product is CASTTTSNQPQHF.

This chain links TRBV7-3 with TRBJ2-7, with 7 bases lining up with TRBD2. The J segment lost 2 bases and the V segment lost 1 base, leaving 8 bases of the junction unmatched. Germline loops: CDR1 SGHTA, CDR2 FQGTGA. The CDR3 totals 16 residues. CDR3 nucleotide sequence: TGTGCCAGCAGCTTAAAAAGACTAGCCCAAACCTACGAGCAGTACTTC. Translated, it gives CASSLKRLAQTYEQYF.

This chain joins TRBV2 and TRBJ1-6; the D gene is possibly TRBD1 (6 bases). Germline V gives CDR1 SNHLY, CDR2 FYNNEI. The ends were cut back, 7 bases at V and 0 bases at J, with 10 bases in the middle. This CDR3 has 15 residues. The CDR3 DNA is TGTGCCAGCATAACAGGGATCTCCTATAATTCACCCCTCCACTTT. This codes for CASITGISYNSPLHF.

Remarks on this clonotype: Germline and junction disagree at one end, which may indicate a read error. This chain uses TRBV28 with TRBJ2-6, with TRBD1 as a possible D gene (6 bases). The CDR3 is 15 residues long. Germline lookup yields CDR1 MDHEN and CDR2 SYDVKM. This CDR3 reads CASGTSFSGTNVLTF. In DNA form, the CDR3 reads TGTGCCAGCGGGACATCTTTCTCTGGGACCAACGTCCTGACTTTC.

The table lists this clonotype with many counts. The rearrangement links TRBV7-2 to TRBJ2-7; 7 bases fit TRBD1. CDR1 is SGHTA, CDR2 FQGNSA, per germline. CDR3 length: 14 amino acids. Unmatched junction bases numbered 7, after V lost 5 bases and J lost 3 bases. The CDR3 loop reads CASSPDRRIYEQYF. The CDR3 bases are TGTGCCAGCAGCCCGGACAGGAGGATCTACGAGCAGTACTTC.

On this clonotype itself: One junction end disagrees with the germline gene, perhaps due to a read error. V and J are TRBV25-1 and TRBJ2-1, with 14 bases lining up with TRBD2. Germline V gene lookup returns CDR1 MGHDK and CDR2 SYGVNS. The CDR3 has 19 amino acids. The CDR3 sequence is CASSGPTGTSGGHYNEQFF. The CDR3 DNA reads as TGTGCCAGCAGTGGACCAACCGGGACTAGCGGGGGACACTACAACGAGCAGTTCTTC.

The chain couples TRBV7-2 to TRBJ2-4; D unclear. This CDR3 comprises 14 residues. The germline V gene encodes CDR1 SGHTA and CDR2 FQGNSA. Trimming stripped 4 bases from V and 7 bases from J, with 14 bases between. DNA for the CDR3: TGTGCCAGCAGCTCCGACCTTCGGAGCAACATTCAGTACTTC. This encodes CASSSDLRSNIQYF.

The CDR3 is CASSSTGSDGYTF. DNA for the CDR3: TGTGCCAGCAGTTCCACAGGGAGCGATGGCTACACCTTC. The chain carries TRBV28 and TRBJ1-2, with D perhaps matching TRBD1 (6 bases). CDR1 is MDHEN, CDR2 SYDVKM, per germline. Trimming pared 4 bases from V and 6 bases from J, leaving 12 bases between. CDR3 length: 13 amino acids.